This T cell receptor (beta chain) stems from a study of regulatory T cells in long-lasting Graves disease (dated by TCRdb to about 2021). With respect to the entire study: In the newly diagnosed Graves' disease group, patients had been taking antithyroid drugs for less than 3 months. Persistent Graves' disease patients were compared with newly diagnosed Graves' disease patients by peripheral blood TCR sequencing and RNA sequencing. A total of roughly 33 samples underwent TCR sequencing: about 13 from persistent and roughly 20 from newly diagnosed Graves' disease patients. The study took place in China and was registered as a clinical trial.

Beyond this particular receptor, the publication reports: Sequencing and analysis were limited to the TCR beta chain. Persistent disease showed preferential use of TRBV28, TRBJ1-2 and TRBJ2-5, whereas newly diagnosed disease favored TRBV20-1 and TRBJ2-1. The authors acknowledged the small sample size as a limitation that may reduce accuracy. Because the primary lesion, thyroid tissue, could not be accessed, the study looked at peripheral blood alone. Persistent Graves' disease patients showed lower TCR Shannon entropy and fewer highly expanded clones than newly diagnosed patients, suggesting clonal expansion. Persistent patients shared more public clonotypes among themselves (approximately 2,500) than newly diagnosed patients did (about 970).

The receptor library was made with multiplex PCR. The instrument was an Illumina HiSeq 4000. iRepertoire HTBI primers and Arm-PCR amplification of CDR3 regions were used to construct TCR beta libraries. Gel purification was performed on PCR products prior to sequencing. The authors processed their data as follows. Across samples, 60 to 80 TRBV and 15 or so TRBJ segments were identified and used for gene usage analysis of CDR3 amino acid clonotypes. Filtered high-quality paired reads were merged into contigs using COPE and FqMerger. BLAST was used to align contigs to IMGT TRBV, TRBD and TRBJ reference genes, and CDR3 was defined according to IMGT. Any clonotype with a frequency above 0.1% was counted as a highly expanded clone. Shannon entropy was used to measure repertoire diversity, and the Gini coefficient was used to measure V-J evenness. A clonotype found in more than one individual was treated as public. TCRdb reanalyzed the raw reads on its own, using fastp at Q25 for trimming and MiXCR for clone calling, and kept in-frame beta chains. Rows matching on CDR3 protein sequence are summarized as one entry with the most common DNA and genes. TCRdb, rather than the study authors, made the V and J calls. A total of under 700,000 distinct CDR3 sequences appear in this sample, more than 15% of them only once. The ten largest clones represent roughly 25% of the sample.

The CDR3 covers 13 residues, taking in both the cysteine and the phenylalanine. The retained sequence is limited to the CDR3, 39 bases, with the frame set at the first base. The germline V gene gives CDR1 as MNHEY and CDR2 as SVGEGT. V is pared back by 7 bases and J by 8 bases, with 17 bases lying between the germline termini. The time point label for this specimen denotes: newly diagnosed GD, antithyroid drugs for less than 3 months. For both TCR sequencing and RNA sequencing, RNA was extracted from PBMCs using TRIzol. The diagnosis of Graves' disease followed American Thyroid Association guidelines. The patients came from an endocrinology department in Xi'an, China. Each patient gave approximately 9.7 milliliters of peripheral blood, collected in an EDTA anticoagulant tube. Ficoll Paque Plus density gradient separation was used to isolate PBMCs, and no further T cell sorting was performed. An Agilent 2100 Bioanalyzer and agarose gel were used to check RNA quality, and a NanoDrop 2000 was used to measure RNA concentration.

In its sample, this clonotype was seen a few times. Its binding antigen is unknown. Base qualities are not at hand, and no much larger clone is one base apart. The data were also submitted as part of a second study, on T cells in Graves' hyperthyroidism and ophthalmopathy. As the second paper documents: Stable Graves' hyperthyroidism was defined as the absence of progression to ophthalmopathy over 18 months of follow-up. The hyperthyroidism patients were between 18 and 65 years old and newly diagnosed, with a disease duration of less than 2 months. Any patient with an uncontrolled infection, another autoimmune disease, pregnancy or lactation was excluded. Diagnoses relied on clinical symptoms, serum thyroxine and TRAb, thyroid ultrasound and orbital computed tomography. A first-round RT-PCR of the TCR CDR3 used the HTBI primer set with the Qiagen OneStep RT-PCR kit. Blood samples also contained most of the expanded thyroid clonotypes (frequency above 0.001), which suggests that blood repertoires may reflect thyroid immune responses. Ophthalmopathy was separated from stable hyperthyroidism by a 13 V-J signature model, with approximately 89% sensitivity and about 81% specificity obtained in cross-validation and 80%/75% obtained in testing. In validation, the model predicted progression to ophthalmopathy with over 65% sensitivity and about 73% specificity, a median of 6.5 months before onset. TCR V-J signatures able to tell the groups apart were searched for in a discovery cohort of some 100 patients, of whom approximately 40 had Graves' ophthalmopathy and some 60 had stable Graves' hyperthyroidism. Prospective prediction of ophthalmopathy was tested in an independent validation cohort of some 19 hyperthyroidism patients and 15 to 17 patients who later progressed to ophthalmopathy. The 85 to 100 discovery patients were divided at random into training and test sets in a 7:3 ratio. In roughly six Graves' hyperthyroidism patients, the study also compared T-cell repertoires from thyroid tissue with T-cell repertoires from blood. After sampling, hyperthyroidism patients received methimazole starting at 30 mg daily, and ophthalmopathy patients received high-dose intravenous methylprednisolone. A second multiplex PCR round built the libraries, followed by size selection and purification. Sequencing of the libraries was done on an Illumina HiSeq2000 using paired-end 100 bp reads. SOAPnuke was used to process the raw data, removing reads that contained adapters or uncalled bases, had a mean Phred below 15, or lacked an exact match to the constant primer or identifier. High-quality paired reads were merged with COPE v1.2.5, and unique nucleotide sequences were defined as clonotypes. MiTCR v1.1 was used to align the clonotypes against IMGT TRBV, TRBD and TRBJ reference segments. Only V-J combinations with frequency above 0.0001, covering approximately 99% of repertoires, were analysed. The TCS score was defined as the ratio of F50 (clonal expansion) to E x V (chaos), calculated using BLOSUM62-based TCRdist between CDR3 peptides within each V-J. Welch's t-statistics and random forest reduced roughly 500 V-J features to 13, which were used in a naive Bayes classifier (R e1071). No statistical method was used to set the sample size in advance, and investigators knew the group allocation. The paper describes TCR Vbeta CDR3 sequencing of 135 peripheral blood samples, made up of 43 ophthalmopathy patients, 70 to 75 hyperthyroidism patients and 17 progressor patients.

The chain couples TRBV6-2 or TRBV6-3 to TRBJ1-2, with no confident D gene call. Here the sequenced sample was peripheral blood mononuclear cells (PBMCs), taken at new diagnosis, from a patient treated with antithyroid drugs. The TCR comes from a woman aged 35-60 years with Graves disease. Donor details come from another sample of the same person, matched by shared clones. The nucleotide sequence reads TGTGCCAGCACTCCCGCGGCGGGTAGGGGCTACACCTTC. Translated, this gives CASTPAAGRGYTF.